The clone carrying this T cell receptor (beta chain) was recorded only once. Study members were between about 18 and 90 years old and lived in some 26 US regions. Clinical history as reported by participants underpinned cohort assignment. This entry comes from a study of blood T cell repertoires in COVID-19. Method: immunoSEQ multiplex PCR; TCRdb's copy keeps in-frame clones and lacks some. In the table there are more than 150,000 clones, 80% of which are singletons. Looked up from germline, CDR1 is MNHNS and CDR2 is SASEGT. The CDR3 sequence is 19 residues long. Losses at the gene ends were 4 bases for V and 2 bases for J; bases not matched to a gene: 12.

The clonotype was recovered from a man aged 55 to 70 who had been exposed to COVID-19. The sequenced sample was PBMCs or T cells enriched from blood (not recorded which). The rearrangement links TRBV6-1 to TRBJ2-1, with 12 bases identical to TRBD2. CDR3 DNA: TGTGCCAGCAGTGCGACTAGCGGGAGAGGGGGCCGCCCCTACAATGAGCAGTTCTTC. This codes for CASSATSGRGGRPYNEQFF.